This TCR beta chain was obtained from a study of cytotoxic CD8 clonotypes in ibrutinib-treated CLL. Study at large: IGHV unmutated under 18; relapsed/refractory more than ten; treatment-naive about 14. Findings of the study overall: Clonality rose at ibrutinib response, held steady in sustained remission, and fell toward baseline at progression. Lymph node repertoires were not studied, and sampling times were unmatched. Baseline clonality exceeded age-matched healthy donors and tracked circulating CD8+ T-cell counts.

The J segment lost 4 bases and the V segment lost 5 bases, leaving 6 bases of the junction unmatched. Germline V gives CDR1 MGHDK, CDR2 SYGVNS. The CDR3 has 14 residues. Points on this clone: Its specificity is not known.

Measured with immunoSEQ multiplex PCR; TCRdb has only the in-frame clones, and not every one. The table includes around 250,000 clones, around 70% detected once. This TCR was recovered from a human donor with chronic lymphocytic leukemia. The chain couples TRBV25-1 to TRBJ2-5; 8 positions match TRBD1. This material consisted of PBMCs, taken after 24 months of ibrutinib treatment. The CDR3 loop is CASSFEGQAETQYF. The CDR3 DNA sequence: TGTGCCAGCAGTTTTGAGGGACAGGCAGAGACCCAGTACTTC.